The entry that follows covers one T cell receptor (beta chain) sequence. The CDR3 covers 17 residues. V was trimmed by 5 bases and J by 2 bases, leaving 19 bases between them. Looked up from germline, CDR1 is KGHDR and CDR2 is SFDVKD. Libraries were prepared by immunoSEQ multiplex PCR; TCRdb keeps only in-frame clonotypes and omits some of them. The table has about 480,000 clones, approximately 90% seen once. Treatment: roughly 18 received Ad26.COV2.S at low or high dose, single or two shots; about 5 received placebo; per-sample allocation not given. Collection of samples fell on day 63 after the first vaccine or placebo injection. An Ad26 vector that expressed Wuhan-strain SARS-CoV-2 spike constituted the vaccine. These data belong to a study of Ad26.COV2.S vaccination and SARS-CoV-2 variants. Across the study: Donor was one of the participants in the Ad26.COV2.S arm of the COV1001 trial.

The receptor's source is a person aged 18 to 59 who received the Ad26.COV2.S COVID-19 vaccine or a placebo. The rearrangement joins TRBV24-1 to TRBJ2-3, with D perhaps assigned TRBD1 or TRBD2 (5 bases each). Sequenced material: peripheral blood, taken in a trial of Ad26.COV2.S vaccine versus placebo. The DNA for the CDR3 is TGTGCCACCAGTGGGGGCCAGAGCGGCGCCTTCACAGATACGCAGTATTTT. It yields the protein CATSGGQSGAFTDTQYF.